These 30 T cell receptor beta chains came from one sample sequenced in a study of T cell responses to AZD1222 COVID-19 vaccine. The repertoire was sequenced with immunoSEQ multiplex PCR; TCRdb's copy has only in-frame clones and lacks some. There are fewer than 200,000 clones in the sample; about 90% occur only once, and around 4.5% lies in the top ten. The sequences come from peripheral blood, collected on day 0 of MenACWY control vaccination. The receptors here all came from an adult in good health.

This rearrangement joins TRBV14 to TRBJ1-1, with no clear D. The length of the CDR3 is 17 residues. The germline V gene has CDR1 SGHDN and CDR2 FVKESK. Trimming stripped 4 bases from V and 0 bases from J, with 18 bases between. The CDR3 sequence is CASSRYSLAPLNTEAFF. The DNA of the CDR3 is TGTGCCAGCAGCCGGTACAGTCTTGCACCCCTGAACACTGAAGCTTTCTTT.

A single count supports this clone. The chain is built from TRBV29-1 and TRBJ2-7; D uncertain. This CDR3 has 13 amino acids. Trimming stripped 1 base from V and 3 bases from J, with 10 bases between. CDR1 and CDR2 from the germline V gene are SQVTM and ANQGSEA. CDR3 region: CSVEGTGVYEQYF. The CDR3 region has the DNA TGCAGCGTTGAAGGGACCGGCGTCTACGAGCAGTACTTC.

The V and J genes are TRBV29-1 and TRBJ2-2, with unresolved D. V was clipped by 5 bases and J by 6 bases, with 16 bases between them. CDR3 length: 14 amino acids. Germline lookup yields CDR1 SQVTM and CDR2 ANQGSEA. CDR3 sequence: CSVSVRTFAGELFF. The DNA of the CDR3 is TGCAGCGTTTCAGTCAGGACGTTCGCCGGGGAGCTGTTTTTT.

The chain combines TRBV11-1 with TRBJ2-5; D may correspond to TRBD1 or TRBD2 (6 bases each). The germline CDR1 and CDR2 sequences are SGHAT and FQDESV (reference sequence). The CDR3 loop spans 15 amino acids. Trimming left V 5 bases short and J 5 bases short, with 18 bases between. The CDR3 region has the DNA TGTGCCAGCAGCCCCGTCGTCGGGGGCAGGGAGACCCAGTACTTC. Translated, it gives CASSPVVGGRETQYF.

This clone was recorded only once. This chain connects TRBV7-9 to TRBJ1-1; tentative D call: TRBD1 (6 bases). The V and J ends lost 5 bases and 5 bases respectively, with 9 bases between them. Looked up from germline, CDR1 is SEHNR and CDR2 is FQNEAQ (reference sequence). The CDR3 has 12 residues. The CDR3 nucleotides read TGTGCCAGCAGCATTCAGGGGACTGAAGCTTTCTTT. Its protein is CASSIQGTEAFF.

This chain joins TRBV9 and TRBJ1-1; D unresolved. The CDR3 contains 13 residues. Germline loops: CDR1 SGDLS, CDR2 YYNGEE. Trimming removed 0 bases at V and 2 bases at J, with 5 bases between. CDR3 coding DNA: TGTGCCAGCAGCGTAGCAGGTAACACTGAAGCTTTCTTT. Translating it yields CASSVAGNTEAFF.

This chain connects TRBV25-1 to TRBJ1-3; 7 bases map to TRBD1. Germline assignment: CDR1 MGHDK and CDR2 SYGVNS. V dropped 4 bases and J dropped 4; count of bases not matched to a gene: 7. The CDR3 has 15 amino acids. The CDR3 here is CASSGRQGSGNTIYF. Here the CDR3 DNA reads TGTGCCAGCAGTGGGCGACAGGGTTCCGGAAACACCATATATTTT.

The chain recombines TRBV18 with TRBJ1-5; 8 bases are a match to TRBD1. From germline, CDR1 is KGHSH and CDR2 LQKENI. The CDR3 contains 15 residues. With 5 bases clipped from V and 0 bases from J, the junction kept 3 bases outside the gene matches. In DNA, the CDR3 is TGTGCCAGCTCAGAGGGGACAGGTAGCAATCAGCCCCAGCATTTT. It is translated as CASSEGTGSNQPQHF.

This sequence joins TRBV6-1 and TRBJ1-5; D gene uncertain. The CDR3 length is 11 residues. Trimming shortened V by 0 bases and J by 13 bases, and 7 bases separated the two germline ends. The germline CDR1 and CDR2 sequences are MNHNS and SASEGT. The CDR3 protein is CASSEAQWQHF. CDR3 nucleotide sequence: TGTGCCAGCAGTGAAGCGCAGTGGCAGCATTTT.

The gene calls are TRBV7-2 and TRBJ2-5; 8 nucleotides line up with TRBD2. Germline CDR1 is SGHTA and CDR2 is FQGNSA. V gave up 5 bases and J gave up 9 bases; unmatched junction bases: 14. This CDR3 has 15 amino acids. In DNA, the CDR3 is TGTGCCAGCAGCCAGTCCCCGGGGGGGCCTTGGGCCCAGTACTTC. This encodes CASSQSPGGPWAQYF.

This rearrangement joins TRBV25-1 to TRBJ1-4; 10 bases agree with TRBD1. The CDR3 is made up of 15 amino acids. With 1 base clipped from V and 8 bases from J, the junction kept 4 bases outside the gene matches. Germline lookup yields CDR1 MGHDK and CDR2 SYGVNS. The CDR3: CASSEWGTGVEKLFF. In DNA form, the CDR3 reads TGTGCCAGCAGTGAATGGGGGACAGGGGTGGAAAAACTGTTTTTT.

This sequence joins TRBV7-2 and TRBJ1-2; D call uncertain. The CDR3 sequence is 14 residues long. Trimming took off 5 bases at V and 2 bases at J, with 12 bases between the two ends. Per germline, CDR1 SGHTA and CDR2 FQGNSA. The chain's CDR3 is CASSQDPSNYGYTF. The CDR3 DNA follows: TGTGCCAGCAGCCAGGACCCTAGCAACTATGGCTACACCTTC.

This chain uses TRBV28 with TRBJ1-2; possible D gene TRBD1, 6 bases. CDR1 and CDR2 (germline): MDHEN, SYDVKM. The V gene lost 4 bases and the J gene lost 3 bases, with 9 bases spanning the gap. The CDR3 covers 13 residues. The CDR3 region has the DNA TGTGCCAGCAGTTCACAGGGTCACTATGGCTACACCTTC. Encoded protein: CASSSQGHYGYTF.

The chain joins TRBV15 to TRBJ2-1, with 7 bases that match TRBD2. Trimming cost V 0 bases and J 7 bases; bases outside gene matches: 9. Germline V gene data show CDR1 as LNHNV and CDR2 as YYDKDF (reference sequence). The CDR3 is made up of 16 amino acids. In DNA form, the CDR3 reads TGTGCCACCAGCAGAGAAATGGCTAGCGGCCTGAATGAGCAGTTCTTC. The encoded protein is CATSREMASGLNEQFF.

The V gene is TRBV13, the J gene TRBJ2-1; D perhaps matches TRBD2 (6 bases). The V gene's germline CDR1 is PRHDT and CDR2 FYEKMQ (reference sequence). This CDR3 spans 16 amino acids. The V and J ends lost 0 bases and 2 bases respectively, with 11 bases between them. The CDR3 is CASSLGAGRTYNEQFF. The CDR3 bases are TGTGCCAGCAGCTTAGGGGCGGGAAGGACCTACAATGAGCAGTTCTTC.

V and J are TRBV6-5 and TRBJ1-5; TRBD1 matches 7 bases. CDR1 is MNHEY and CDR2 is SVGAGI in the germline V gene. The V segment lost 6 bases and the J segment 6 bases; nucleotides outside the gene matches: 8. This CDR3 spans 14 amino acids. This chain's CDR3 is CASSLGGGSQPQHF. Here the CDR3 DNA reads TGTGCCAGCAGCTTAGGGGGCGGGAGTCAGCCCCAGCATTTT.

CDR3 sequence reads: CASSPQRGFKDGYTF. The CDR3 bases are TGCGCCAGCTCCCCTCAACGGGGTTTTAAGGATGGCTACACCTTC. This chain connects TRBV10-1 to TRBJ1-2; D is undetermined. The CDR3 is 15 residues long. Germline V gene data show CDR1 as WNHNN and CDR2 as SYGVQD (reference sequence). Trimming took 8 bases from V and 6 from J, leaving 22 bases between them.

The rearrangement links TRBV25-1 to TRBJ2-3; D is unclear. With 4 bases removed from V and 5 bases from J, the gap between germline ends came to 4 bases. CDR3 size: 11 residues. CDR1 is MGHDK, CDR2 SYGVNS, per germline. The CDR3 DNA reads TGTGCCAGCAGTGTTGGAGATACGCAGTATTTT. This codes for CASSVGDTQYF.

This chain links TRBV10-3 with TRBJ2-1; 8 positions agree with TRBD2. The J segment lost 9 bases and the V segment lost 2 bases, leaving 3 bases of the junction unmatched. The CDR3 is 13 residues long. The germline CDR1 and CDR2 sequences are ENHRY and SYGVKD. The DNA of the CDR3 is TGTGCCATCAGTGAGCGGGAGGGTGGTGAGCAGTTCTTC. Translation: CAISEREGGEQFF.

The chain uses TRBV5-6 and TRBJ1-6; 10 bases line up with TRBD1. Germline V gene data show CDR1 as SGHDT and CDR2 as YYEEEE. V lost 3 bases to trimming and J lost 9 bases; unmatched junction nucleotides: 3. There are 14 residues in the CDR3. The CDR3 nucleotides read TGTGCCAGCAGCTGGCGGGACAGGGGTTCACCCCTCCACTTT. Its protein product is CASSWRDRGSPLHF.

The V and J genes are TRBV3-1 (or the pseudogene TRBV3-2) and TRBJ2-3, with D possibly matching TRBD1 (5 bases). Germline lookup yields CDR1 LGHDT and CDR2 YNNKEL (reference sequence). Trimming took off 4 bases at V and 4 bases at J, with 12 bases between the two ends. The CDR3 runs to 14 residues. This CDR3 is CASSRRLGADTQYF. The CDR3 DNA sequence: TGTGCCAGCAGCCGCAGGCTAGGGGCAGATACGCAGTATTTT.

In its sample, this clone was seen once. The chain combines TRBV5-6 with TRBJ1-5; 8 nucleotides line up with TRBD1. Germline trimming cut 0 bases from V and 1 base from J; bases unmatched to any gene: 0. Germline V gives CDR1 SGHDT, CDR2 YYEEEE. The CDR3 runs 15 residues. CDR3 in amino acids: CASSLGQGSNQPQHF. CDR3 nucleotide sequence: TGTGCCAGCAGCTTGGGACAGGGGAGCAATCAGCCCCAGCATTTT.

Details on this clone: The junction differs from germline at one of its ends, possibly a read error. The chain recombines TRBV7-7 with TRBJ1-2; D is perhaps TRBD1 (5 bases). The CDR3 contains 15 residues. Germline V lookup: CDR1 SSHAT, CDR2 FNYEAQ (reference sequence). The CDR3 sequence: CASSLSGTPRRGYTF. Here the CDR3 DNA reads TGTGCTAGCAGCTTATCGGGGACCCCTCGAAGAGGCTACACCTTC.

In DNA, the CDR3 is TGTGCCTGGACTAGCGGGCCGCATACGAGGGAGACCCAGTACTTC. Translating it yields CAWTSGPHTRETQYF. V gene TRBV30 combines with J gene TRBJ2-5; 8 bases align to TRBD2. The trim removed 4 bases at V and 5 bases at J, leaving 12 bases unmatched. CDR1 and CDR2 (germline): GTSNPN, SVGIG (reference sequence). The length of the CDR3 is 15 residues.

This clone is a singleton in its sample. The chain carries TRBV4-2 and TRBJ1-5; tentatively, D is TRBD1 (6 bases). From germline, CDR1 is LGHNA and CDR2 YNFKEQ. The CDR3 totals 15 residues. V gave up 1 base and J gave up 5 bases, with 12 bases separating them. CDR3 protein: CASSQGRGGYQPQHF. In DNA, the CDR3 is TGTGCCAGCAGCCAAGGCAGGGGAGGATATCAGCCCCAGCATTTT.

This clone was detected only once. The chain employs TRBV11-3 and TRBJ2-7; the match to TRBD1 covers 8 bases. The CDR3 totals 15 residues. Trimming cost V 3 bases and J 1 base; bases outside gene matches: 5. The germline gives CDR1 SGHNT, CDR2 YENEEA. In nucleotides, the CDR3 is TGTGCCAGCAGCTTTGGACAGGGCCATTCCTACGAGCAGTACTTC. Its translation is CASSFGQGHSYEQYF.

This clone has only one observation. The V gene is TRBV18, the J gene TRBJ1-5; 9 bases match TRBD1. Germline CDR1 is KGHSH and CDR2 is LQKENI. The CDR3 consists of 17 residues. The J segment lost 2 bases and the V segment lost 4 bases, leaving 9 bases of the junction unmatched. In nucleotides, the CDR3 is TGTGCCAGCTCACTGGACAGGGGAATAGTTGGCAATCAGCCCCAGCATTTT. Amino acid sequence: CASSLDRGIVGNQPQHF. The full variable domain, rest sourced from reference TRBV18 and TRBJ1-5, is NAGVMQNPRHLVRRRGQEARLRCSPMKGHSHVYWYRQLPEEGLKFMVYLQKENIIDESGMPKERFSAEFPKEGPSILRIQQVVRGDSAAYFCASSLDRGIVGNQPQHFGDGTRLSIL.

This clone was seen only once. The chain is built from TRBV7-3 and TRBJ2-3; the match to TRBD2 covers 12 bases. Germline V gene lookup returns CDR1 SGHTA and CDR2 FQGTGA. The ends lost 2 bases at V and 4 bases at J; junction bases unmatched: 4. The CDR3 is 16 amino acids. CDR3 amino acids: CASSLGPSGRADTQYF. For the CDR3, the DNA is TGTGCCAGCAGCTTAGGCCCTAGCGGGAGGGCAGATACGCAGTATTTT.

This chain connects TRBV6-6 to TRBJ2-2; TRBD2 might be the D (5 bases). The CDR3 totals 17 residues. Trimming pared 5 bases from V and 1 base from J, leaving 17 bases between. The germline CDR1 and CDR2 sequences are MNHNY and SVGAGI (reference sequence). The CDR3 loop reads CASSPRRPSKNTGELFF. The CDR3 nucleotides are TGTGCCAGCAGTCCACGGCGGCCTAGCAAGAACACCGGGGAGCTGTTTTTT.

The chain is built from TRBV19 and TRBJ2-1; D remains ambiguous. The CDR3 contains 15 residues. Trimming left V 0 bases short and J 6 bases short, with 12 bases between. Germline CDR1 reads LNHDA; CDR2 reads SQIVND (reference sequence). This CDR3 is CASSIDGPGPNEQFF. CDR3 bases: TGTGCCAGTAGTATAGATGGACCCGGCCCCAATGAGCAGTTCTTC.